This T cell receptor beta chain was recorded in a study of T cells in localized non-small cell lung cancer (TCRdb year 2020). Background for the entire study: Comparing tumors with uninvolved tumor-adjacent lungs, the study looked at the T cell repertoires of about 240 patients with early-stage NSCLC. The cohort was made up of around 250 treatment-naive NSCLC patients whose localized lung tumors had been resected. The mean age of the NSCLC patients was under 70 years, with about 120 men and 95 to 110 women.

For this clone: This receptor's antigen is unknown. Base qualities are missing; no much larger clone stands one base away.

At diagnosis, tumor, uninvolved tumor-adjacent lung and peripheral blood were collected and then preserved as a mix of FFPE and fresh-frozen material. For TCR repertoire profiling, blood samples were analyzed in the form of peripheral blood mononuclear cells. V loses 0 bases of germline sequence and J loses 2 bases, and the interval between the two ends is 6 bases. Via the germline V gene, CDR1 is SGDLS and CDR2 YYNGEE. The CDR3 spans 14 residues, from the cysteine through the phenylalanine. Only the CDR3 region is kept as DNA, spanning 42 bases read in frame from base 1. TCR beta CDR3 regions were sequenced from DNA using the immunoSEQ Assay. In the authors' own workflow: T cell density was computed as TCR beta template counts normalized to usable DNA estimated by amplifying housekeeping genes. Richness was estimated using the preseqR package, with extrapolation to 400,000 templates for PBMC samples and to 120,000 templates for tissue samples. Clonality was calculated as one minus Pielou's evenness. To identify tissue-enriched TCRs, differential abundance testing was run on productive amino-acid clonotypes with a minimum total count of 5 and an alpha of 0.1. Repertoire overlap between compartments was quantified with the Jaccard Index and Morisita Overlap Index. GLIPH grouped TCR beta CDR3s together with public tetramer-defined viral CDR3s, and a viral motif had to include at least three viral sequences and show V-gene enrichment. Drawn from immuneACCESS, this table holds only the in-frame rearrangements with V and J called that TCRdb kept. Clones are partly lost; checked studies trace under half to an unresolved V gene and leave the rest unexplained. V and J calls plus clone size are reproduced from that table; the DNA served to infer D and trimming. A total of under 15,000 clones appear in this sample, around 85% of them only once. The top ten hold approximately 22% of the sample.

The paper as a whole reports these results and caveats: Higher blood T cell density associated with longer overall survival, while higher adjacent-lung clonality associated with shorter survival. Because multi-region tumor sequencing was not performed, intratumor heterogeneity could not be ruled out. A median of about 53 of the top 100 tumor clones were detected in paired uninvolved adjacent lung, and 25 to 35 of these tumor clones were also found among the top 100 clones of the paired uninvolved adjacent lung. Because the study design was exploratory, TCR variables were selected using unadjusted p-values without false-discovery rate correction. Uninvolved tumor-adjacent lung showed the highest T cell clonality, higher than tumor, which suggests more focused antigenic responses in the uninvolved tumor-adjacent lung.

Sequencing used peripheral blood, obtained before any cancer treatment. This chain is built from TRBV9 and TRBJ1-3, with the D gene too uncertain to name. The clonotype originates from a male donor aged 60 or older with stage I lung adenocarcinoma. The CDR3 region has the sequence CASSVGGTGNTIYF. The DNA sequence is given as TGTGCCAGCAGCGTAGGGGGTACTGGAAACACCATATATTTT.